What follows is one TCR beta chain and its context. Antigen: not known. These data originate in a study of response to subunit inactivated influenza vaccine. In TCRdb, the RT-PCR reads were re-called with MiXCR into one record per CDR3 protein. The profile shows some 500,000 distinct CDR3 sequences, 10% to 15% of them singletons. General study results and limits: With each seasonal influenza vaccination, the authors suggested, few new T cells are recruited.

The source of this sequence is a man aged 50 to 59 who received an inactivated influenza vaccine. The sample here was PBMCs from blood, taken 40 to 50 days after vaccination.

CDR3 residues: CASSFSVRDSTDTQYF. In DNA form, the CDR3 reads TGTGCCAGCAGCTTTTCGGTCCGGGACTCCACAGATACGCAGTATTTT. This chain uses TRBV7-9 with TRBJ2-3; D is possibly TRBD2 (6 bases). Between the trimmed V and J ends, which lost 3 bases and 2 bases, there was a span of 15 bases. CDR3 length: 16 amino acids. Germline V CDR1 and CDR2: SEHNR, FQNEAQ (reference sequence).